Listed below are T cell receptor beta chains from one sample, sequenced in a study of blood T cell repertoires in COVID-19. Using immunoSEQ multiplex PCR, the repertoire was profiled, and TCRdb retains in-frame clones only, with some absent. Of around 240,000 clones listed, about 80% are singletons. The sample was peripheral blood. The receptors shown here come from a woman in her forties or fifties with acute or convalescent COVID-19. The CDR3 runs from the conserved cysteine through the conserved F or W. Each record gives: CDR3 length, V gene, D gene, J gene, clone size, CDR3 protein, CDR3 DNA. D genes are given only for firm matches. Rows may omit the clone size; those that give it use once, few, many or a size class.

CDR3 length: 13
V gene: TRBV7-2
D gene: NA
J gene: TRBJ2-2
clone size: NA
CDR3 protein: CASHLTRGGELFF
CDR3 DNA: TGTGCCAGCCACCTCACCAGGGGCGGGGAGCTGTTTTTT

CDR3 length: 15
V gene: TRBV7-3
D gene: TRBD1
J gene: TRBJ2-2
clone size: NA
CDR3 protein: CASSQGQGDTGELFF
CDR3 DNA: TGTGCCAGCAGCCAGGGACAGGGGGACACCGGGGAGCTGTTTTTT

CDR3 length: 17
V gene: TRBV7-2
D gene: NA
J gene: TRBJ2-6
clone size: NA
CDR3 protein: CASSLAGGVSGANVLTF
CDR3 DNA: TGTGCCAGCAGCTTAGCGGGGGGTGTCTCTGGGGCCAACGTCCTGACTTTC

CDR3 length: 14
V gene: TRBV15
D gene: TRBD2
J gene: TRBJ2-3
clone size: NA
CDR3 protein: CATKSGGTTDTQYF
CDR3 DNA: TGTGCCACCAAAAGCGGGGGGACCACAGATACGCAGTATTTT

CDR3 length: 16
V gene: TRBV4-3
D gene: NA
J gene: TRBJ1-5
clone size: NA
CDR3 protein: CASSQDHGGDNQPQHF
CDR3 DNA: TGCGCCAGCAGCCAAGATCACGGGGGGGACAATCAGCCCCAGCATTTT

CDR3 length: 12
V gene: TRBV5-1
D gene: NA
J gene: TRBJ2-1
clone size: NA
CDR3 protein: CASTVRPYEQFF
CDR3 DNA: TGCGCCAGCACAGTGAGGCCCTATGAGCAGTTCTTC

CDR3 length: 16
V gene: TRBV3-1/TRBV3-2
D gene: NA
J gene: TRBJ2-1
clone size: NA
CDR3 protein: CASSQDPPSTYNEQFF
CDR3 DNA: TGTGCCAGCAGCCAAGATCCGCCTAGCACCTACAATGAGCAGTTCTTC

CDR3 length: 14
V gene: TRBV6-2/TRBV6-3
D gene: TRBD1
J gene: TRBJ1-2
clone size: NA
CDR3 protein: CASSWRTGGYGYTF
CDR3 DNA: TGTGCCAGCAGCTGGAGGACAGGGGGCTATGGCTACACCTTC

CDR3 length: 16
V gene: TRBV7-3
D gene: NA
J gene: TRBJ2-3
clone size: NA
CDR3 protein: CASSLQGDLSTDTQYF
CDR3 DNA: TGTGCCAGCAGCTTACAAGGAGACCTAAGCACAGATACGCAGTATTTT

CDR3 length: 13
V gene: TRBV2
D gene: NA
J gene: TRBJ1-1
clone size: NA
CDR3 protein: CASSQSGNTEAFF
CDR3 DNA: TGTGCCAGCAGTCAGTCAGGGAACACTGAAGCTTTCTTT

CDR3 length: 12
V gene: TRBV3-1/TRBV3-2
D gene: TRBD1
J gene: TRBJ1-2
clone size: NA
CDR3 protein: CASSRQGGGYTF
CDR3 DNA: TGTGCCAGCAGTCGACAGGGTGGTGGCTACACCTTC

CDR3 length: 15
V gene: TRBV10-3
D gene: TRBD1
J gene: TRBJ1-2
clone size: NA
CDR3 protein: CAISEGTGANYGYTF
CDR3 DNA: TGTGCCATCAGTGAGGGGACAGGGGCAAACTATGGCTACACCTTC

CDR3 length: 14
V gene: TRBV5-4
D gene: TRBD2
J gene: TRBJ2-1
clone size: few
CDR3 protein: CASSLNQRGNEQFF
CDR3 DNA: TGTGCCAGCAGCTTGAACCAGCGGGGGAATGAGCAGTTCTTC

CDR3 length: 15
V gene: TRBV7-8
D gene: NA
J gene: TRBJ1-2
clone size: NA
CDR3 protein: CASSHSSGLDYGYTF
CDR3 DNA: TGTGCCAGCAGTCATTCGTCGGGATTGGACTATGGCTACACCTTC

CDR3 length: 16
V gene: TRBV4-2
D gene: TRBD1
J gene: TRBJ1-5
clone size: NA
CDR3 protein: CASSQEQGEFGQPQHF
CDR3 DNA: TGTGCCAGCAGCCAAGAACAGGGGGAGTTTGGTCAGCCCCAGCATTTT

CDR3 length: 14
V gene: TRBV7-9
D gene: TRBD1
J gene: TRBJ1-1
clone size: NA
CDR3 protein: CASSSQGEYAEAFF
CDR3 DNA: TGTGCCAGCAGCTCACAGGGGGAGTACGCTGAAGCTTTCTTT

CDR3 length: 14
V gene: TRBV27
D gene: TRBD1
J gene: TRBJ2-1
clone size: NA
CDR3 protein: CASSPDRVRNEQFF
CDR3 DNA: TGTGCCAGCAGTCCCGACAGGGTCCGCAATGAGCAGTTCTTC

CDR3 length: 14
V gene: TRBV4-1
D gene: NA
J gene: TRBJ1-3
clone size: few
CDR3 protein: CASSQDRAGNTIYF
CDR3 DNA: TGCGCCAGCAGCCAAGACAGGGCTGGAAACACCATATATTTT

CDR3 length: 15
V gene: TRBV27
D gene: TRBD1
J gene: TRBJ2-1
clone size: NA
CDR3 protein: CASSSRTGAYNEQFF
CDR3 DNA: TGTGCCAGCAGTTCGAGGACAGGGGCCTACAATGAGCAGTTCTTC

CDR3 length: 15
V gene: TRBV30
D gene: NA
J gene: TRBJ2-1
clone size: NA
CDR3 protein: CAWSPRGLMSNEQFF
CDR3 DNA: TGTGCCTGGAGCCCCCGGGGACTGATGTCCAATGAGCAGTTCTTC

CDR3 length: 17
V gene: TRBV5-4
D gene: NA
J gene: TRBJ2-2
clone size: NA
CDR3 protein: CASSTGTANLNTGELFF
CDR3 DNA: TGTGCCAGCAGCACAGGGACGGCGAACCTGAACACCGGGGAGCTGTTTTTT

CDR3 length: 13
V gene: TRBV10-1
D gene: TRBD1
J gene: TRBJ2-7
clone size: NA
CDR3 protein: CASSDRGQNEQYF
CDR3 DNA: TGCGCCAGCAGTGACAGGGGGCAAAACGAGCAGTACTTC

CDR3 length: 15
V gene: TRBV3-1/TRBV3-2
D gene: NA
J gene: TRBJ1-3
clone size: NA
CDR3 protein: CASSQDSGGGNTIYF
CDR3 DNA: TGTGCCAGCAGCCAAGATTCGGGAGGTGGAAACACCATATATTTT

CDR3 length: 15
V gene: TRBV23-1
D gene: NA
J gene: TRBJ2-7
clone size: NA
CDR3 protein: CASSQPSDRRYEQYF
CDR3 DNA: TGCGCCAGCAGTCAACCGTCGGACAGACGATACGAGCAGTACTTC

CDR3 length: 13
V gene: TRBV11-2
D gene: TRBD1
J gene: TRBJ1-1
clone size: NA
CDR3 protein: CASRTGGGYEAFF
CDR3 DNA: TGTGCCAGCAGGACAGGGGGCGGTTATGAAGCTTTCTTT

CDR3 length: 19
V gene: TRBV9
D gene: NA
J gene: TRBJ2-1
clone size: NA
CDR3 protein: CASTRRISGGADSHNEQFF
CDR3 DNA: TGTGCCAGCACCCGTAGAATAAGTGGGGGGGCCGATTCCCACAATGAGCAGTTCTTC

CDR3 length: 16
V gene: TRBV7-8
D gene: TRBD1
J gene: TRBJ1-5
clone size: NA
CDR3 protein: CASSPWTGEGNQPQHF
CDR3 DNA: TGTGCCAGCAGCCCTTGGACAGGGGAGGGCAATCAGCCCCAGCATTTT